The rows below give T cell receptor beta chains drawn from one sample of a study of OX40 agonist ivuxolimab in advanced cancers. Data came from immunoSEQ multiplex PCR; TCRdb stores just in-frame clones and leaves some out. The table includes 45,000 to 65,000 clones, more than 80% detected once. The starting material was CD4+ or CD8+ T cells sorted from blood, obtained in a trial of the OX40 agonist ivuxolimab. The receptors were sampled from an adult with an advanced solid tumor such as melanoma, head and neck, liver or kidney cancer. Each CDR3 is given with its conserved first and last residue. Fields, in order: CDR3 protein, V gene, J gene, D gene. The D gene is left open where the match is weak.

CASSQEAGRGSGNTIYF	TRBV4-2	TRBJ1-3	.
CATSRTPGQAPYEQYF	TRBV15	TRBJ2-7	TRBD1
CASSIPKEKLFF	TRBV19	TRBJ1-4	.
CASSPGAAEKLFF	TRBV18	TRBJ1-4	.
CASSLIAGDEQFF	TRBV5-1	TRBJ2-1	TRBD2
CAIMAGIMGTEAFF	TRBV10-3	TRBJ1-1	.
CASSRRSAGNQPQHF	TRBV28	TRBJ1-5	.
CSVVVTTSGNTIYF	TRBV29-1	TRBJ1-3	.
CASAGRGTNEQFF	TRBV6-1	TRBJ2-1	.
CASSDPDRALGGYTF	TRBV6-1	TRBJ1-2	TRBD1
CSAGTVWGYTF	TRBV29-1	TRBJ1-2	.
CASSSTGVEQYF	TRBV6-5	TRBJ2-7	TRBD1
CASSTGTGGAYGYTF	TRBV28	TRBJ1-2	TRBD1
CASSESTGIEKLFF	TRBV10-1	TRBJ1-4	.
CASSRPVESETQYF	TRBV5-4	TRBJ2-5	.
CASSELRGASYEQYF	TRBV6-1	TRBJ2-7	.
CASSPGQTGNTIYF	TRBV28	TRBJ1-3	TRBD1
CASSIHRQPTDTQYF	TRBV19	TRBJ2-3	.
CAWRGIDRAPAGEQYF	TRBV30	TRBJ2-7	TRBD1
CASSQGGFGTQYF	TRBV4-1	TRBJ2-5	.
CASTMGQGWGTQYF	TRBV6-5	TRBJ2-3	.
CASSPKTGARGGVNTEAFF	TRBV11-2	TRBJ1-1	TRBD1
CASSLGGLQGFYERETQYF	TRBV7-9	TRBJ2-5	.
CASSTDRAYQPQHF	TRBV28	TRBJ1-5	TRBD1
CASRAGGASEQYF	TRBV6-1	TRBJ2-7	TRBD2
CASSPGGVAGAGDTQYF	TRBV10-1	TRBJ2-3	TRBD2
CSVTGETNEKLFF	TRBV29-1	TRBJ1-4	TRBD1
CASSWIANYIETDTQYF	TRBV7-9	TRBJ2-3	.
CASSFIADTQYF	TRBV28	TRBJ2-3	.
CASSLGEDRAFTEAFF	TRBV27	TRBJ1-1	TRBD1
CASSLWTSGNNEQFF	TRBV18	TRBJ2-1	TRBD2
CASSPDRGDQPQHF	TRBV6-6	TRBJ1-5	TRBD1
CASSLEGQGSAEAFF	TRBV7-9	TRBJ1-1	TRBD1
CASLRDKVQETQYF	TRBV2	TRBJ2-5	.
CASSSLRGAMRRDYNEQFF	TRBV5-5	TRBJ2-1	.
CASSPGQTGANVLTF	TRBV5-1	TRBJ2-6	TRBD1
CASRRTVSNQPQHF	TRBV28	TRBJ1-5	.
CASSSSWGQGLYEQYF	TRBV27	TRBJ2-7	TRBD1
CASSNPGTGRSGNTIYF	TRBV4-1	TRBJ1-3	TRBD1
CATRQGEYYGYTF	TRBV19	TRBJ1-2	TRBD1
CASILSLPLSDEQFF	TRBV19	TRBJ2-1	.